The 31 T cell receptor beta chains below were found in one sample sequenced in a study of blood T cells in healthy people across ages. Next came a second PCR, run for 7 to 11 cycles, which used a sample-barcoded 5' primer along with a J-beta primer mix. TCRdb ran MiXCR on the 5' RACE reads and lists one entry per CDR3 protein. The sample yields around 1.5 million distinct CDR3 sequences, about 40% seen once. Sequencing used blood. Receptors originate from a woman between 18 and 29 years old in good health.

The V call is TRBV2, the J call TRBJ2-7; perhaps TRBD2 as D (5 bases). The length of the CDR3 is 16 residues. CDR1 and CDR2 (germline): SNHLY, FYNNEI. V lost 3 bases and J lost 3, with 18 bases in between. The CDR3 nucleotides read TGTGCCAGCAGTGATATCCCTCCATCCCGGGGCTACGAGCAGTACTTC. It codes for CASSDIPPSRGYEQYF.

A few counts support this clonotype. The chain is built from TRBV9 and TRBJ1-3, with TRBD1 identical over 9 bases. Per germline, CDR1 SGDLS and CDR2 YYNGEE. The V gene end was trimmed by 1 base and the J gene end by 4 bases; junction bases not matched to a gene: 3. The CDR3 totals 15 residues. CDR3 coding DNA: TGTGCCAGCAGCGTAACAGGGGGCACCGGAAACACCATATATTTT. This gives the protein CASSVTGGTGNTIYF.

This chain links TRBV10-3 with TRBJ1-1, with TRBD1 matching 7 bases. V lost 9 bases, J lost 8 bases, and 12 bases stayed unmatched. Germline-derived CDR1 and CDR2 are ENHRY and SYGVKD. The CDR3 loop spans 13 amino acids. The CDR3 sequence is CAINSGTAGEAFF. In DNA form, the CDR3 reads TGTGCCATTAATTCCGGGACAGCGGGGGAAGCTTTCTTT.

The chain employs TRBV7-9 and TRBJ2-1; D call uncertain. The CDR3 spans 13 residues. Per the germline V gene, CDR1 is SEHNR and CDR2 is FQNEAQ (reference sequence). Trimming took 1 base from V and 8 from J, leaving 9 bases between them. CDR3 in amino acids: CASSLDTGDEQFF. CDR3 DNA: TGTGCCAGCAGCTTAGACACGGGCGATGAGCAGTTCTTC.

This clonotype was counted only a few times. This chain links TRBV10-3 with TRBJ2-7; tentative D call: TRBD2 (5 bases). The germline gives CDR1 ENHRY, CDR2 SYGVKD. CDR3 length: 12 residues. Trimming stripped 7 bases from V and 2 bases from J, with 9 bases between. Here the CDR3 reads CAITDSAYEQYF. CDR3 coding DNA: TGTGCCATCACGGACTCAGCCTACGAGCAGTACTTC.

In its sample, this clonotype was seen a few times. The rearrangement links TRBV2 to TRBJ2-3; TRBD2 matches at 10 bases. Germline lookup yields CDR1 SNHLY and CDR2 FYNNEI. The CDR3 is 15 residues long. With V trimmed by 8 bases and J by 9 bases, 14 bases remained unmatched. CDR3 protein: CASLKELAGEGTQYF. The CDR3 DNA reads TGTGCCAGCCTTAAGGAGCTAGCGGGAGAAGGCACGCAGTATTTT.

The rearrangement joins TRBV20-1 to TRBJ2-1; D remains ambiguous. There are 12 residues in the CDR3. V gave up 5 bases and J gave up 7 bases, with 12 bases separating them. Germline V lookup: CDR1 DFQATT, CDR2 SNEGSKA (reference sequence). The CDR3 region is CSAPSVGNEQFF. As DNA, the CDR3 is TGCAGTGCTCCGAGCGTAGGGAATGAGCAGTTCTTC.

The CDR3 DNA reads TGTGCCAGCAGCCAAGATGTTAACTATGGCTACACCTTC. This translates into CASSQDVNYGYTF. The chain couples TRBV14 to TRBJ1-2; no firm D call. The CDR3 totals 13 residues. Trimming pared 0 bases from V and 1 base from J, leaving 3 bases between. Per germline, CDR1 SGHDN and CDR2 FVKESK.

The chain's CDR3 is CASSEALGDLDYNEQFF. The CDR3 nucleotides are TGTGCCAGCAGTGAAGCGCTTGGCGATTTGGACTACAATGAGCAGTTCTTC. The chain has TRBV2 and TRBJ2-1; D is uncertain. Per germline, CDR1 SNHLY and CDR2 FYNNEI. CDR3 size: 17 residues. The V end was cut by 0 bases, the J end by 3 bases, with 15 bases between.

This clonotype was picked up a small number of times. This chain joins TRBV7-2 and TRBJ1-2; D is possibly TRBD1 (6 bases). The CDR3 runs to 16 residues. Trimming pared 7 bases from V and 8 bases from J, leaving 26 bases between. The germline gives CDR1 SGHTA, CDR2 FQGNSA. The CDR3 coding sequence is TGTGCCAGCACTCTGATATTTGGGGGCGAGGTGGGAGGCTACACCTTC. This encodes CASTLIFGGEVGGYTF. Using reference TRBV7-2 and TRBJ1-2 for the parts outside the CDR3, the full variable domain is GAGVSQSPSNKVTEKGKDVELRCDPISGHTALYWYRQSLGQGLEFLIYFQGNSAPDKSGLPSDRFSAERTGGSVSTLTIQRTQQEDSAVYLCASTLIFGGEVGGYTFGSGTRLTVV.

This chain links TRBV6-1 with TRBJ2-1, with 9 nucleotides matching TRBD2. After removal of 6 bases from V and 0 bases from J, the junction contained 12 bases not matched to a gene. The CDR3 is 18 amino acids. Germline V gives CDR1 MNHNS, CDR2 SASEGT. CDR3 sequence (DNA): TGTGCCAGCAGCCGCCTTTTGGGTAGCGGGAGCTCCTACAATGAGCAGTTCTTC. Its protein product is CASSRLLGSGSSYNEQFF.

The rearrangement links TRBV7-9 to TRBJ2-5; tentatively, D is TRBD2 (6 bases). The CDR3 contains 17 residues. Germline V gene data show CDR1 as SEHNR and CDR2 as FQNEAQ (reference sequence). The ends were cut back, 3 bases at V and 2 bases at J, with 19 bases in the middle. The DNA for the CDR3 is TGTGCCAGCAGCTTTGCGCTACTGGACGGGGGACAAGAGACCCAGTACTTC. Its protein is CASSFALLDGGQETQYF.

This clonotype was counted between two and nine times. CDR3 coding DNA: TGTGCCAGCAGTGAAGCGCCGGGGACCTCGAGCAATGAGCAGTTCTTC. Its translation: CASSEAPGTSSNEQFF. The chain combines TRBV6-1 with TRBJ2-1; D possibly matches TRBD1 or TRBD2 (5 bases each). Germline assignment: CDR1 MNHNS and CDR2 SASEGT. The V and J ends lost 0 bases and 6 bases respectively, with 15 bases between them. The CDR3 is made up of 16 amino acids.

The rearrangement links TRBV2 to TRBJ1-2; TRBD1 aligns across 8 bases. The CDR3 covers 16 residues. Germline V gene lookup returns CDR1 SNHLY and CDR2 FYNNEI. The V segment lost 6 bases and the J segment 6 bases; nucleotides outside the gene matches: 15. The CDR3 protein is CASRAGQGLSRDGYTF. The CDR3 bases are TGTGCCAGCAGGGCTGGACAGGGCTTAAGTCGGGATGGCTACACCTTC. Using reference TRBV2 and TRBJ1-2 for the parts outside the CDR3, the full variable domain is EPEVTQTPSHQVTQMGQEVILRCVPISNHLYFYWYRQILGQKVEFLVSFYNNEISEKSEIFDDQFSVERPDGSNFTLKIRSTKLEDSAMYFCASRAGQGLSRDGYTFGSGTRLTVV.

This sequence joins TRBV25-1 and TRBJ2-1; possibly TRBD1 for D (5 bases). Germline values: CDR1 MGHDK, CDR2 SYGVNS. CDR3 length equals 16 residues. Trimming shortened V by 2 bases and J by 3 bases, and 14 bases separated the two germline ends. The CDR3 protein is CASSERVRTLYNEQFF. CDR3 coding DNA: TGTGCCAGCAGTGAAAGGGTTCGGACACTCTACAATGAGCAGTTCTTC. Full variable domain (rest looked up from reference TRBV25-1 and TRBJ2-1): EADIYQTPRYLVIGTGKKITLECSQTMGHDKMYWYQQDPGMELHLIHYSYGVNSTEKGDLSSESTVSRIRTEHFPLTLESARPSHTSQYLCASSERVRTLYNEQFFGPGTRLTVL.

There are a few counts of this clonotype. The V call is TRBV7-2, the J call TRBJ2-1; D is unclear. V was trimmed by 3 bases and J by 5 bases, leaving 11 bases between them. The CDR3 is 14 residues long. The V gene's germline CDR1 is SGHTA and CDR2 FQGNSA. The CDR3 DNA reads TGTGCCAGCAGCTTTAAGTCAGGCCACAATGAGCAGTTCTTC. It specifies CASSFKSGHNEQFF.

This clonotype was seen a few times. The chain has TRBV19 and TRBJ1-1; maybe TRBD1 (5 bases). CDR3 length equals 13 residues. Trimming shortened V by 6 bases and J by 5 bases, and 13 bases separated the two germline ends. Germline V gives CDR1 LNHDA, CDR2 SQIVND (reference sequence). As DNA, the CDR3 is TGTGCCAGTAGAGGGGCCCCTCGGACTGAAGCTTTCTTT. Its protein product is CASRGAPRTEAFF.

This clonotype was detected a few times. The gene calls are TRBV7-8 and TRBJ2-1, with D maybe TRBD2 (5 bases). The length of the CDR3 is 14 residues. Trimming stripped 5 bases from V and 7 bases from J, with 15 bases between. Germline CDR1 SGHVS, CDR2 FQNEAQ. The CDR3 reads CASSPGRLANEQFF. In DNA, the CDR3 is TGTGCCAGCAGCCCCGGGCGTCTAGCTAATGAGCAGTTCTTC.

As regards this clonotype: The junction departs from the called germline gene at one end, perhaps through a read error. This chain links TRBV7-9 with TRBJ2-1; 10 positions match TRBD2. Germline values: CDR1 SEHNR, CDR2 FQNEAQ (reference sequence). This CDR3 is 17 amino acids long. The CDR3 DNA reads TGTGCCAGCAGCTTAGCGTTTGGAGCGGGAGGGGACAATGTGCAGTTCTTC. Translating it yields CASSLAFGAGGDNVQFF.

This clonotype has only one observation. This chain uses TRBV3-1 with TRBJ2-3; possibly TRBD1 for D (6 bases). Germline V gives CDR1 LGHDT, CDR2 YNNKEL (reference sequence). This CDR3 contains 17 residues. The ends were cut back, 5 bases at V and 3 bases at J, with 21 bases in the middle. The CDR3 DNA reads TGTGCCAGCAGCACGAGGGCGGCAGGGGTTTTGACAGATACGCAGTATTTT. Its protein product is CASSTRAAGVLTDTQYF.

The genes are TRBV6-1 and TRBJ2-1; D is unresolved. The CDR3 spans 15 residues. Germline values: CDR1 MNHNS, CDR2 SASEGT. V lost 3 bases and J lost 4, with 13 bases in between. CDR3 nucleotide sequence: TGTGCCAGCAGTGACCGTATCGGGCCTTACAATGAGCAGTTCTTC. Protein: CASSDRIGPYNEQFF.

The gene calls are TRBV20-1 and TRBJ1-1; a weak D match, TRBD1 (6 bases). Germline CDR1 DFQATT, CDR2 SNEGSKA (reference sequence). Trimming removed 4 bases from V and 3 bases from J, with 9 bases in between. CDR3 size: 12 residues. CDR3 in amino acids: CSANSGDTEAFF. For the CDR3, the DNA is TGCAGTGCTAATTCAGGGGACACTGAAGCTTTCTTT.

About this clonotype itself: The missing conserved phenylalanine or tryptophan at the end of this CDR3 makes a read error likely. J is TRBJ1-6 and V is TRBV3-1, with D perhaps matching TRBD1 (6 bases). The germline V and J ends were trimmed by 6 bases and 8 bases, with 11 bases remaining between them. Germline V gene sequence: CDR1 LGHDT, CDR2 YNNKEL (reference sequence). The CDR3 runs to 13 residues. CDR3 region: CASRPPGDSPLHL. The CDR3 bases are TGTGCCAGCAGACCTCCAGGGGATTCACCCCTCCACCTT.

This clonotype has a handful of counts. The CDR3, as DNA: TGTGCCAGCAGTGATAGCGGGGATCCCTACGAGCAGTACTTC. It encodes CASSDSGDPYEQYF. The chain is built from TRBV6-1 and TRBJ2-7, with 8 nucleotides matching TRBD2. V shed 3 bases and J 2 bases; nucleotides not matched to a gene: 3. The V gene's germline CDR1 is MNHNS and CDR2 SASEGT. The CDR3 has 14 amino acids.

This clonotype was observed a few times. The rearrangement links TRBV10-3 to TRBJ1-1, with a tentative D call TRBD1 (6 bases). Per germline, CDR1 ENHRY and CDR2 SYGVKD. This CDR3 region has 14 residues. Between the trimmed V and J ends, which lost 6 bases and 4 bases, there was a span of 15 bases. Here the CDR3 reads CAIRQKQGITEAFF. The CDR3 nucleotides read TGTGCCATCAGGCAAAAACAGGGAATCACTGAAGCTTTCTTT.

The rearrangement links TRBV30 to TRBJ2-3; no reliable D call. Germline V CDR1 and CDR2: GTSNPN, SVGIG (reference sequence). This CDR3 has 13 amino acids. V gave up 0 bases and J gave up 5 bases, with 9 bases separating them. The CDR3 region is CAWSVPGVDTQYF. The CDR3 coding sequence is TGTGCCTGGAGTGTACCAGGTGTAGATACGCAGTATTTT.

This clonotype was counted a few times. The DNA of the CDR3 is TGTGCCAGCAGCTTCCCCGGGGACGCCGCTAATGAAAAACTGTTTTTT. Translating gives CASSFPGDAANEKLFF. J is TRBJ1-4 and V is TRBV7-9; D possibly corresponds to TRBD1 (5 bases). In germline, CDR1 is SEHNR, CDR2 FQNEAQ (reference sequence). The CDR3 is 16 residues long. V was cut by 3 bases and J by 3 bases, with 14 bases left in between.

This clonotype came up many times. An end of the junction does not agree with germline; a read error may underlie this. The V and J genes are TRBV5-1 and TRBJ2-3; TRBD1 is a possible D gene (5 bases). The CDR3 length is 15 residues. CDR1 and CDR2 from the germline V gene are SGHRS and YFSETQ. Here the CDR3 reads CASSLQGASTDTQYF. The CDR3 bases are TGTGCCAGCAGTTTACAAGGGGCTAGCACAGATACGCAGTATTTT.

The rearrangement uses TRBV5-1 and TRBJ2-5; 13 nucleotides align to TRBD2. The CDR3 runs 15 residues. Trimming at V came to 6 bases and at J to 5 bases, leaving 7 bases not matched to a gene. Per germline, CDR1 SGHRS and CDR2 YFSETQ. CDR3 in DNA: TGCGCCAGCAACTCGGGACTAGCGGGGTACGAGACCCAGTACTTC. It translates to CASNSGLAGYETQYF.

The rearrangement joins TRBV4-1 to TRBJ1-2; D might be TRBD1 (6 bases). V lost 0 bases, J lost 4 bases, and 15 bases lay in between. The CDR3 has 16 residues. Germline values: CDR1 MGHRA, CDR2 YSYEKL. CDR3 amino acids: CASSQEDRLAPYGYTF. The CDR3 bases are TGCGCCAGCAGCCAAGAAGACAGGCTAGCCCCCTATGGCTACACCTTC.

In its sample, this clonotype was seen a few times. V usage is TRBV7-9 and J usage is TRBJ2-7; D is uncertain. This CDR3 spans 13 amino acids. CDR1 and CDR2 (germline): SEHNR, FQNEAQ (reference sequence). Trimming cost V 1 base and J 2 bases, with 6 bases left between them. The CDR3 here is CASSLEFPYEQYF. The CDR3, as DNA: TGTGCCAGCAGCTTAGAGTTTCCCTACGAGCAGTACTTC.